A single sample gave rise to the 25 T cell receptor beta chains below, sequenced in a study of T-cell reconstitution after alpha-beta-depleted transplantation in children. Unique molecular identifiers were incorporated into the prepared TCRbeta library. Using its own MiXCR run on the PCR reads, TCRdb lists one record per CDR3 protein. This sample yields around 71,000 distinct CDR3 sequences, of which approximately 7.3% are seen a single time; 2% to 3% belongs to the top ten. The sequencing used PBMCs from the stem cell graft donor, collected from the stem cell graft. The receptor source for this set is a human donor who donated a stem cell graft to a child with acute lymphoblastic leukemia.

This clonotype was detected many times. The chain uses TRBV9 and TRBJ2-3; 11 bases are shared with TRBD2. The trim removed 2 bases at V and 5 bases at J, leaving 7 bases unmatched. Germline CDR1 is SGDLS and CDR2 is YYNGEE. The CDR3 runs 16 residues. CDR3 nucleotide sequence: TGTGCCAGCAGCGTTTCTAGCGGGAGGATGGGAGATACGCAGTATTTT. Protein: CASSVSSGRMGDTQYF. The variable domain in full, completed from reference TRBV9 and TRBJ2-3, reads DSGVTQTPKHLITATGQRVTLRCSPRSGDLSVYWYQQSLDQGLQFLIQYYNGEERAKGNILERFSAQQFPDLHSELNLSSLELGDSALYFCASSVSSGRMGDTQYFGPGTRLTVL.

This clonotype was picked up a small number of times. The chain joins TRBV20-1 to TRBJ1-6; no clear D. V was trimmed by 0 bases and J by 2 bases, leaving 11 bases between them. Germline CDR1 is DFQATT and CDR2 is SNEGSKA (reference sequence). The CDR3 extends over 16 amino acids. CDR3 sequence (DNA): TGCAGTGCTAGAGATCAAAAACAGACCTATAATTCACCCCTCCACTTT. This encodes CSARDQKQTYNSPLHF.

The rearrangement links TRBV15 to TRBJ1-4, with 10 bases aligning to TRBD1. The CDR3 has 15 residues. V dropped 1 base and J dropped 6; count of bases not matched to a gene: 2. CDR1 and CDR2 from the germline V gene are LNHNV and YYDKDF (reference sequence). As DNA, the CDR3 is TGTGCCACCAGCAGAGGACAGGGGGCGGATGAAAAACTGTTTTTT. The encoded protein is CATSRGQGADEKLFF.

This chain links TRBV5-1 with TRBJ2-3; D is ambiguous. CDR3 size: 13 residues. V was pared by 3 bases and J by 3 bases, with 8 bases between. The germline V gene encodes CDR1 SGHRS and CDR2 YFSETQ. Here the CDR3 DNA reads TGCGCCAGCAGCTCCCAAGGGACAGATACGCAGTATTTT. This sequence encodes CASSSQGTDTQYF.

The sample holds many counts of this clonotype. This chain uses TRBV27 with TRBJ2-3; D uncertain. V lost 1 base and J lost 1, with 3 bases in between. The CDR3 totals 13 residues. Germline V gene sequence: CDR1 MNHEY, CDR2 SMNVEV (reference sequence). The CDR3 region has the DNA TGTGCCAGCAGTTTATTCCGCACAGATACGCAGTATTTT. Encoded protein: CASSLFRTDTQYF.

This clonotype was detected ten times or more. The J gene is TRBJ2-7, the V gene TRBV9, with TRBD1 matching 7 bases. Germline values: CDR1 SGDLS, CDR2 YYNGEE. This CDR3 has 14 residues. V lost 2 bases and J lost 6; bases outside the gene matches: 8. In DNA form, the CDR3 reads TGTGCCAGCAGCGTCGAGGGGGCGCTTACCGAGCAGTACTTC. Protein: CASSVEGALTEQYF. Variable domain in full (rest from reference TRBV9 and TRBJ2-7): DSGVTQTPKHLITATGQRVTLRCSPRSGDLSVYWYQQSLDQGLQFLIQYYNGEERAKGNILERFSAQQFPDLHSELNLSSLELGDSALYFCASSVEGALTEQYFGPGTRLTVT.

This clonotype was counted ten times or more. CDR3 nucleotides: TGTGCCACCAGTGATCGCGAGGGGAAAGACGAGCAGTACTTC. It is translated as CATSDREGKDEQYF. V and J are TRBV24-1 and TRBJ2-7; the D call may be TRBD1 or TRBD2 (5 bases each). CDR1 is KGHDR, CDR2 SFDVKD, per germline. The CDR3 has 14 amino acids. The germline V and J ends were trimmed by 3 bases and 5 bases, with 13 bases remaining between them.

This clonotype was counted ten times or more. The chain recombines TRBV29-1 with TRBJ2-7; 7 nucleotides match TRBD2. J was trimmed by 3 bases and V by 3 bases; bases with no gene match: 11. This CDR3 region has 15 residues. Germline V gene sequence: CDR1 SQVTM, CDR2 ANQGSEA. The CDR3 region has the DNA TGCAGCGTTGATGGCGAAGGGACTACCAGCTACGAGCAGTACTTC. It translates to CSVDGEGTTSYEQYF.

This clonotype has a count of ten or more. This chain uses TRBV6-5 with TRBJ2-7, with a possible D match to TRBD1 (6 bases). Germline CDR1 reads MNHEY; CDR2 reads SVGAGI. V was shortened by 3 bases and J by 4 bases, with 16 bases between the two germline ends. The CDR3 covers 15 residues. DNA for the CDR3: TGTGCCAGCAGTTATTTAGGGGGAGCTGGGTACGAGCAGTACTTC. Residues: CASSYLGGAGYEQYF.

This chain uses TRBV2 with TRBJ1-1; the D gene is possibly TRBD1 (5 bases). This CDR3 has 14 amino acids. Germline CDR1 is SNHLY and CDR2 is FYNNEI. The V gene lost 5 bases and the J gene lost 2 bases, with 12 bases spanning the gap. The CDR3 here is CASSPPDTNTEAFF. The CDR3 DNA reads as TGTGCCAGCAGTCCTCCGGACACTAACACTGAAGCTTTCTTT.

This clonotype was seen repeatedly, ten times or more. The J gene is TRBJ1-4, the V gene TRBV19; D might be TRBD1 (6 bases). The V end lost 10 bases, the J end lost 15 bases, and 15 bases lay between the germline ends. This CDR3 spans 10 amino acids. The germline gives CDR1 LNHDA, CDR2 SQIVND (reference sequence). The CDR3 reads CANWGALMFF. CDR3 sequence (DNA): TGTGCCAACTGGGGGGCCCTCATGTTTTTT.

This clonotype was detected ten times or more. This chain joins TRBV27 and TRBJ2-7; 8 bases match TRBD1. CDR1 and CDR2 from the germline V gene are MNHEY and SMNVEV (reference sequence). The CDR3 spans 15 residues. V gave up 2 bases and J gave up 11 bases; unmatched junction bases: 14. The CDR3: CASSLGAGGFSDKYF. In DNA, the CDR3 is TGTGCCAGCAGTTTAGGGGCAGGGGGCTTCTCCGATAAGTACTTC.

This clonotype was seen ten or more times. CDR3 nucleotide sequence: TGCGCCAGCAGCTTGGGGGCGCGAACCGGGGAGCTGTTTTTT. This sequence encodes CASSLGARTGELFF. The rearrangement uses TRBV5-1 and TRBJ2-2; no firm D call. The CDR3 length is 14 residues. Trimming left V 0 bases short and J 5 bases short, with 8 bases between. Germline V gives CDR1 SGHRS, CDR2 YFSETQ. The full variable domain, in which reference TRBV5-1 and TRBJ2-2 provide the parts outside the CDR3, is KAGVTQTPRYLIKTRGQQVTLSCSPISGHRSVSWYQQTPGQGLQFLFEYFSETQRNKGNFPGRFSGRQFSNSRSEMNVSTLELGDSALYLCASSLGARTGELFFGEGSRLTVL.

This clonotype has more than one count but fewer than ten. J is TRBJ2-1 and V is TRBV7-9; 9 bases line up with TRBD1. CDR3 size: 11 residues. CDR1 is SEHNR, CDR2 FQNEAQ, per germline (reference sequence). V was clipped by 4 bases and J by 14 bases; unmatched bases: 3. The CDR3 region has the DNA TGTGCCAGCAGCTCAGGACAGGGGAAGTTCTTC. Translated, it gives CASSSGQGKFF.

This clonotype occurred many times. CDR3 coding DNA: TGCGCCAGCAGCTTGGTCCCCGGGACACCCTACGAGCAGTACTTC. It is translated as CASSLVPGTPYEQYF. This chain links TRBV5-1 with TRBJ2-7; maybe TRBD1 (6 bases). The CDR3 sequence is 15 residues long. The V gene's germline CDR1 is SGHRS and CDR2 YFSETQ. V dropped 0 bases and J dropped 2 bases, with 12 bases sitting between them.

This clonotype was seen repeatedly, ten times or more. The rearrangement links TRBV5-1 to TRBJ2-7; D is perhaps TRBD1 or TRBD2 (5 bases each). V was trimmed by 2 bases and J by 0 bases, leaving 12 bases between them. There are 15 residues in the CDR3. Germline lookup yields CDR1 SGHRS and CDR2 YFSETQ. The CDR3 DNA is TGCGCCAGCAGCTTAAGGGGAGAGAGCTCCTACGAGCAGTACTTC. Translation gives CASSLRGESSYEQYF.

This clonotype was detected many times. This chain links TRBV27 with TRBJ2-2, with a tentative D call TRBD1 (5 bases). CDR3 size: 12 residues. Per the germline V gene, CDR1 is MNHEY and CDR2 is SMNVEV (reference sequence). V was clipped by 11 bases and J by 6 bases, with 13 bases between them. DNA for the CDR3: TGTGCCGTTCAGGGTTCAGCCGGGGAGCTGTTTTTT. It is translated as CAVQGSAGELFF.

The rearrangement links TRBV25-1 to TRBJ1-1, with D possibly matching TRBD1 (6 bases). Germline V CDR1 and CDR2: MGHDK, SYGVNS. Trimming stripped 3 bases from V and 10 bases from J, with 12 bases between. The CDR3 covers 12 residues. Written as DNA, the CDR3 is TGTGCCAGCAGTGAGGAGGGGGTATTAGCTTTCTTT. It yields the protein CASSEEGVLAFF.

This clonotype was observed a handful of times. The chain carries TRBV20-1 and TRBJ2-5; D gene unclear. V lost 2 bases and J lost 7, with 20 bases in between. The CDR3 has 15 amino acids. Germline V gene lookup returns CDR1 DFQATT and CDR2 SNEGSKA (reference sequence). CDR3 loop: CSARPRNSPKWTQYF. The CDR3 DNA is TGCAGTGCTAGACCCCGGAACTCCCCCAAGTGGACCCAGTACTTC.

This clonotype was counted at least ten times. The junction differs from germline at one of its ends, possibly a read error. The V gene is TRBV7-9, the J gene TRBJ2-4; TRBD1 agrees at 8 bases. CDR1 is SEHNR, CDR2 FQNEAQ, per germline (reference sequence). This CDR3 is built from 16 residues. The chain's CDR3 is CAGSVTGGLAKNIQYF. CDR3 DNA: TGTGCCGGCAGCGTAACAGGGGGGTTAGCCAAAAACATTCAGTACTTC.

This sequence joins TRBV27 and TRBJ2-5; D ambiguous. The germline V gene encodes CDR1 MNHEY and CDR2 SMNVEV (reference sequence). Between the trimmed V and J ends, which lost 2 bases and 5 bases, there was a span of 12 bases. The CDR3 is 14 residues long. Here the CDR3 reads CASSLRTSPETQYF. The CDR3 DNA follows: TGTGCCAGCAGTTTAAGGACGTCCCCGGAGACCCAGTACTTC.

Many counts were recorded for this clonotype. This chain joins TRBV24-1 and TRBJ1-2, with a tentative D call TRBD1 (6 bases). The CDR3 runs to 13 residues. CDR1 and CDR2 (germline): KGHDR, SFDVKD. Trimming took off 3 bases at V and 6 bases at J, with 10 bases between the two ends. CDR3 amino acids: CATSDRAGDGYTF. CDR3 sequence (DNA): TGTGCCACCAGTGATAGGGCAGGGGATGGCTACACCTTC.

This clonotype was seen at least ten times. The rearrangement joins TRBV4-1 to TRBJ2-1; 11 positions agree with TRBD2. This CDR3 contains 18 residues. J gave up 2 bases and V 1 base, and 7 bases lay outside the gene matches. The germline V gene encodes CDR1 MGHRA and CDR2 YSYEKL. The CDR3 reads CASSQVDLGLAAYNEQFF. CDR3 DNA sequence: TGCGCCAGCAGCCAAGTTGACTTGGGACTAGCGGCCTACAATGAGCAGTTCTTC.

The genes are TRBV7-2 and TRBJ2-1; 7 bases match TRBD1. CDR3 length: 16 amino acids. Germline CDR1 reads SGHTA; CDR2 reads FQGNSA. The V gene end was trimmed by 5 bases and the J gene end by 3 bases; junction bases not matched to a gene: 10. The CDR3 coding sequence is TGTGCCAGCAGCCTTCCCTGGACAGGCTTCTACAATGAGCAGTTCTTC. This gives the protein CASSLPWTGFYNEQFF.

The CDR3 region has the DNA TGTGCCAGCAGCTCCCAAGGTGATTACAATGAGCAGTTCTTC. It encodes CASSSQGDYNEQFF. This chain connects TRBV7-6 to TRBJ2-1; D gene unclear. Germline CDR1 reads SGHVS; CDR2 reads FNYEAQ. The CDR3 is 14 residues long. Trimming took 4 bases from V and 4 from J, leaving 11 bases between them.